Each of the 2 T cell receptor beta chains below was sequenced from the same sample in a study of lymphopenia after photon versus proton radiotherapy. Clones were read by immunoSEQ multiplex PCR, and TCRdb kept only the in-frame ones, dropping some. The sample includes 35,000 to 45,000 clones, about 85% of them seen just once. The material was peripheral blood, obtained from a patient treated with proton-based radiotherapy. These receptors were taken from a woman aged 70-85 years with pancreatic cancer.

The chain's CDR3 is CATSRGGGTSGSYEQYF. As DNA, the CDR3 is TGTGCCACCAGCAGAGGGGGGGGGACTAGCGGCTCCTACGAGCAGTACTTC. V usage is TRBV15 and J usage is TRBJ2-7, with 11 bases that match TRBD2. This CDR3 spans 17 amino acids. Germline trimming cut 1 base from V and 0 bases from J; bases unmatched to any gene: 5. Looked up from germline, CDR1 is LNHNV and CDR2 is YYDKDF (reference sequence).

This clone was detected a few times. The chain uses TRBV28 and TRBJ2-4; 11 nucleotides line up with TRBD2. The V segment lost 2 bases and the J segment 5 bases; nucleotides outside the gene matches: 8. CDR1 and CDR2 from the germline V gene are MDHEN and SYDVKM. This CDR3 contains 17 residues. The CDR3 here is CASSLASGRRIENIQYF. CDR3 bases: TGTGCCAGCAGTTTAGCTAGCGGGAGGCGGATCGAAAACATTCAGTACTTC.